This TCR beta chain appears in the sequencing data of a study of cytomegalovirus exposure and HLA in healthy donors. Sequencing was performed with immunoSEQ multiplex PCR; in TCRdb, only in-frame clones are kept and a portion is missing. The data show approximately 100,000 clones, about 88% seen once. Germline lookup yields CDR1 SGHVS and CDR2 FNYEAQ. V gave up 5 bases and J gave up 4 bases, with 5 bases separating them. The CDR3 covers 12 residues. Sequencing input: PBMCs. V gene TRBV7-6 combines with J gene TRBJ1-4; D is unresolved. This TCR derives from a woman aged 18-29 years in good health and CMV-seronegative. The CDR3 nucleotides read TGTGCCAGCAGCGCGGGTAATGAAAAACTGTTTTTT. Translating gives CASSAGNEKLFF. Full variable domain (missing parts from reference TRBV7-6 and TRBJ1-4): GAGVSQSPRYKVTKRGQDVALRCDPISGHVSLYWYRQALGQGPEFLTYFNYEAQQDKSGLPNDRFSAERPEGSISTLTIQRTEQRDSAMYRCASSAGNEKLFFGSGTQLSVL.